Listed below are T cell receptor beta chains from one sample, sequenced in a study of blood T cells in healthy people across ages. TCRdb itself ran the 5' RACE reads through MiXCR, one entry per CDR3 protein. Among roughly 930,000 distinct CDR3 sequences, roughly 50% were seen once, and the ten largest hold 10% to 15%. What was sequenced was blood. The receptors derive from a man under 40 in good health. Each CDR3 is given with its conserved first and last residue. A D gene is named only where the DNA matches it firmly.

J gene: TRBJ2-7; V gene: TRBV4-1; D gene: TRBD1; CDR3 protein: CASSQGDSSSYEQYF
J gene: TRBJ2-7; V gene: TRBV21-1; D gene: -; CDR3 protein: CASCQGASSEQYF
J gene: TRBJ2-1; V gene: TRBV20-1; D gene: -; CDR3 protein: CSARDPPTTSRNEQFF
J gene: TRBJ2-2; V gene: TRBV4-3; D gene: TRBD1; CDR3 protein: CASSYSYRDRGTGELFF
J gene: TRBJ2-3; V gene: TRBV7-8; D gene: TRBD1; CDR3 protein: CASSHPGQDRNTQYF
J gene: -; V gene: TRBV6-5; D gene: TRBD2; CDR3 protein: CASSYSTTSGYEQYF
J gene: TRBJ2-1; V gene: TRBV6-7; D gene: -; CDR3 protein: CASSYSHLAAHEQFF
J gene: TRBJ1-5; V gene: TRBV25-1; D gene: -; CDR3 protein: CASGGMGPQHF
J gene: TRBJ2-7; V gene: TRBV6-6; D gene: TRBD1; CDR3 protein: CASSGQGRAYEQYF
J gene: TRBJ1-5; V gene: TRBV4-2; D gene: TRBD1; CDR3 protein: CASSLETGRPQHF
J gene: TRBJ2-1; V gene: TRBV29-1; D gene: TRBD2; CDR3 protein: CSVEGRLAGSTEQFF
J gene: TRBJ2-1; V gene: TRBV20-1; D gene: -; CDR3 protein: CSARDEGGSSYNEQFF
J gene: TRBJ1-1; V gene: TRBV7-2; D gene: -; CDR3 protein: CASSLTPGMNTEAFF
J gene: TRBJ1-4; V gene: TRBV12-3/TRBV12-4; D gene: TRBD1; CDR3 protein: CASSSGGAEKLFF
J gene: -; V gene: TRBV18; D gene: -; CDR3 protein: CASRWGPTDEQYF
J gene: TRBJ1-1; V gene: TRBV7-8; D gene: -; CDR3 protein: CASSFRGEGTEAFF
J gene: TRBJ1-5; V gene: TRBV5-4; D gene: -; CDR3 protein: CASSLNGEQPQHF
J gene: TRBJ1-5; V gene: TRBV3-1; D gene: -; CDR3 protein: CASRDGRSNQPQHF
J gene: TRBJ2-7; V gene: TRBV28; D gene: TRBD1; CDR3 protein: CASNTDRGSYEQYF
J gene: TRBJ2-7; V gene: TRBV4-1; D gene: TRBD1; CDR3 protein: CASSLQGPSSYEQYF
J gene: TRBJ2-2; V gene: TRBV7-2; D gene: -; CDR3 protein: CASSSRVSSNTGELFF
J gene: TRBJ1-6; V gene: TRBV29-1; D gene: TRBD1; CDR3 protein: CSALQGAGSPLHF
J gene: TRBJ2-7; V gene: TRBV11-3; D gene: TRBD2; CDR3 protein: CASSTWTSGNYEQYF
J gene: TRBJ2-1; V gene: TRBV12-5; D gene: -; CDR3 protein: CASGLVGRGEQFF
J gene: TRBJ1-6; V gene: TRBV12-3/TRBV12-4; D gene: -; CDR3 protein: CASSFTGANSPLHF
J gene: TRBJ1-2; V gene: TRBV12-3/TRBV12-4; D gene: TRBD1; CDR3 protein: CASSNRGVHGYTF
J gene: TRBJ2-7; V gene: TRBV15; D gene: -; CDR3 protein: CATSREVAQYEQYF
J gene: -; V gene: TRBV20-1; D gene: -; CDR3 protein: CSARSQVSYEQYF
J gene: TRBJ1-5; V gene: TRBV5-1; D gene: -; CDR3 protein: CASSLDGTSNQPQHF
J gene: TRBJ2-3; V gene: TRBV4-2; D gene: TRBD2; CDR3 protein: CASSQEAGGTPDTQYF
J gene: TRBJ2-4; V gene: TRBV27; D gene: TRBD2; CDR3 protein: CASSSLGLENIQYF
J gene: TRBJ2-1; V gene: TRBV5-1; D gene: TRBD2; CDR3 protein: CASSLTSGGPNNEQFF
J gene: TRBJ2-1; V gene: TRBV3-1; D gene: TRBD2; CDR3 protein: CASSHLRTSGGPISNEQFF
J gene: TRBJ2-1; V gene: TRBV6-2/TRBV6-3; D gene: -; CDR3 protein: CASSARTPQETQFF
J gene: TRBJ2-5; V gene: TRBV28; D gene: -; CDR3 protein: CASSPLTNQETQYF
J gene: TRBJ1-2; V gene: TRBV25-1; D gene: -; CDR3 protein: CASSEYAFGYTF
J gene: TRBJ2-3; V gene: TRBV11-1; D gene: TRBD1; CDR3 protein: CASSLYLSGTVNADTQYF
J gene: TRBJ2-3; V gene: TRBV20-1; D gene: -; CDR3 protein: CSASRGAYSTDTQYF
J gene: TRBJ2-2; V gene: TRBV27; D gene: TRBD2; CDR3 protein: CASSSRLAGGPNTGELFF
J gene: TRBJ2-3; V gene: TRBV20-1; D gene: -; CDR3 protein: CSARELVSTDTQYF
J gene: TRBJ2-3; V gene: TRBV5-1; D gene: -; CDR3 protein: CASSEGNTQYF